This T cell receptor (beta chain) originates from a study of blood T cell repertoires in COVID-19. The table came from immunoSEQ multiplex PCR; TCRdb's copy has only in-frame clones and leaves some out. This sample has around 270,000 clones; 88% occur once, and the top ten carry roughly 4%. The CDR3 has 12 residues. The V end lost 2 bases, the J end lost 4 bases, and 5 bases lay between the germline ends. Germline lookup yields CDR1 KGHSH and CDR2 LQKENI. The sequence was collected from a man between 60 and 75 years old who had recovered from COVID-19. The chain couples TRBV18 to TRBJ2-5, with D unresolved. The sequenced material came from peripheral blood. The CDR3 region is CASSPSGETQYF. The CDR3 region has the DNA TGTGCCAGCTCACCATCGGGAGAGACCCAGTACTTC.